The TCR beta chain described here comes from a study of CD8 T cells in ankylosing spondylitis. Points from the study as a whole: Seemingly distinctive of ankylosing spondylitis blood was a TCR beta motif formed by eight highly homologous variants.

The CDR3 spans 15 residues. The germline V gene has CDR1 SGHDT and CDR2 YYEEEE. The V segment lost 4 bases and the J segment 10 bases; nucleotides outside the gene matches: 9. TCRdb re-analysed the 5' RACE reads in MiXCR, keeping a single row per CDR3 protein. This sample carries around 440,000 distinct CDR3 sequences, approximately 17% of them seen once, and the ten largest clones take approximately 0.93%. A note on this clonotype: Its antigen is unknown.

The chain employs TRBV5-6 and TRBJ1-6; 9 positions agree with TRBD1. Source material: blood, either unsorted or a sorted T cell fraction (not recorded which). The sequence was collected from a male donor with ankylosing spondylitis. In DNA form, the CDR3 reads TGTGCCAGCAGCCCGGGACAGGGTACAGTATCACCCCTCCACTTT. Protein sequence: CASSPGQGTVSPLHF.